This T cell receptor beta chain is from a study of control samples from healthy donors and cancer patients. Generated by immunoSEQ multiplex PCR, the TCRdb table keeps only in-frame clones and is missing some. The sample consists of about 190,000 clones, over 80% of them appearing once. This clone is a singleton in its sample. The receptor was isolated from a man in his late teens or twenties in good health. Input material: blood.

The CDR3 region is CASSAWDSVTRNSYNEQFF. CDR3 in DNA: TGTGCCAGCAGTGCATGGGACAGCGTAACCCGAAACTCCTACAATGAGCAGTTCTTC. The chain joins TRBV2 to TRBJ2-1; TRBD1 matches at 7 bases. The germline CDR1 and CDR2 sequences are SNHLY and FYNNEI. This CDR3 has 19 amino acids. V lost 4 bases and J lost 0; bases outside the gene matches: 15.